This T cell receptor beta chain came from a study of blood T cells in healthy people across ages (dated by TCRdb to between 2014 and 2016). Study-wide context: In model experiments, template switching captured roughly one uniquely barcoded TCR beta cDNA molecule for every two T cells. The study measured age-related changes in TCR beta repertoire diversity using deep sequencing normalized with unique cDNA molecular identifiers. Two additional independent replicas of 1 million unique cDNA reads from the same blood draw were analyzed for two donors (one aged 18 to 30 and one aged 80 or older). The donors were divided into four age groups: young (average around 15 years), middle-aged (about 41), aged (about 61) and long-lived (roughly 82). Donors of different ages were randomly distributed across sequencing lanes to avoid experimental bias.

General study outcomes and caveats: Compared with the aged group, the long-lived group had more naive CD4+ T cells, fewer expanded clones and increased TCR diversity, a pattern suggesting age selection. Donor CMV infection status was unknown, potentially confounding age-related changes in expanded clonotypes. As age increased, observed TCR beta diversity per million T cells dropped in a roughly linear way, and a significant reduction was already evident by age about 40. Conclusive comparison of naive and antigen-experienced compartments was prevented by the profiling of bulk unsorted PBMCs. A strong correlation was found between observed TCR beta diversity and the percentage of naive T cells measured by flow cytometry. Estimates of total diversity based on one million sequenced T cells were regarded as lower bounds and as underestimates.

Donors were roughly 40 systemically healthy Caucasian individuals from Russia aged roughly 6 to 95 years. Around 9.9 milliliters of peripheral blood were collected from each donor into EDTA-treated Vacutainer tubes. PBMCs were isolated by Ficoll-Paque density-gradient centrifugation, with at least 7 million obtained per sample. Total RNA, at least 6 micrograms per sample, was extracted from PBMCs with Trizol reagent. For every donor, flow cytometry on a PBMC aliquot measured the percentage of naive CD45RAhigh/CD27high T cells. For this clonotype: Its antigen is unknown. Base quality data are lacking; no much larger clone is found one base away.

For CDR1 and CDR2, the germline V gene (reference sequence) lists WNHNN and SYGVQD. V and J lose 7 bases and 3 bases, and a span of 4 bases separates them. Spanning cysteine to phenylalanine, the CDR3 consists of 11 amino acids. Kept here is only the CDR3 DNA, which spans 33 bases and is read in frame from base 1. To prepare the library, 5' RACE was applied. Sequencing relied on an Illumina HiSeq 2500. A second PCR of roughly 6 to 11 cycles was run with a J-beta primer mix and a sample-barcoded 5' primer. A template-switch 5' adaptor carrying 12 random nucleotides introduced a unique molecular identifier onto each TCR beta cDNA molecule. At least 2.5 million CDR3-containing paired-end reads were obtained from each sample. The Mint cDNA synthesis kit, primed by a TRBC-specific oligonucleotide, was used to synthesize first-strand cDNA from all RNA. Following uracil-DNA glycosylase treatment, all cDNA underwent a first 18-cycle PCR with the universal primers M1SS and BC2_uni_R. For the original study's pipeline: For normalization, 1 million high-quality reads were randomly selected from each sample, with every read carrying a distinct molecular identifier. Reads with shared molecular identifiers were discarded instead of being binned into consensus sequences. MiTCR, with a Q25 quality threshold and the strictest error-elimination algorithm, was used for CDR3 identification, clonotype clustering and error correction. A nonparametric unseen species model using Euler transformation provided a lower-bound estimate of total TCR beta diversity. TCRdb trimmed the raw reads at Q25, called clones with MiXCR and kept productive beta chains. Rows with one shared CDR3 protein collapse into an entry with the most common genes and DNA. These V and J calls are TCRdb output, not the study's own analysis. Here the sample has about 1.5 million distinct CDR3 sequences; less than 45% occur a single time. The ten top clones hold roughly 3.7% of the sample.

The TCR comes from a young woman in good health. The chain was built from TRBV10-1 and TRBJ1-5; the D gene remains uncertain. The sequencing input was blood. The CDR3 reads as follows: CASMANQPQHF. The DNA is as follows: TGCGCCAGCATGGCCAATCAGCCCCAGCATTTT.